The present T cell receptor (beta chain) was sequenced within a study of tumor-infiltrating lymphocytes in primary liver carcinoma. Study-level results: Lesser overlap characterized tumor-adjacent and tumor-blood pairs relative to tumor region pairs. A significantly higher top-250-clone fraction was found in tumors than in blood (p = 0.039).

Using a constant-region primer together with ProtoScript II reverse transcriptase, TCR beta cDNA was made from about 500 ng of total RNA. Slightly modified ARM-PCR served as the procedure for the TCR beta libraries. These libraries came from three rounds of nested multiplex PCR. TCRdb ran MiXCR on the multiplex PCR reads and lists one entry per CDR3 protein. The table includes 310,000 or so distinct CDR3 sequences, roughly 61% detected once. Germline DNA was extracted too, while blood RNA derived from unsorted whole blood. Ten or more counts support this clonotype. Antigen specificity is unknown. Material for sequencing was peripheral blood. The sequence came from a man in his forties with primary liver carcinoma and hepatitis B virus infection.

CDR3 coding DNA: TGTGCCAGCAGCTTAGCGAGGGGAACCACAGATACGCAGTATTTT. Translation: CASSLARGTTDTQYF. V gene TRBV11-1 combines with J gene TRBJ2-3; D possibly uses TRBD1 or TRBD2 (5 bases each). Trimming left V 0 bases short and J 2 bases short, with 9 bases between. Per the germline V gene, CDR1 is SGHAT and CDR2 is FQDESV (reference sequence). The CDR3 has 15 amino acids.